A single sample is the source of the 4 T cell receptor beta chains below, sequenced in a study of cytomegalovirus exposure and HLA in healthy donors. The study ran its PCR with 60 Vbeta and 13 Jbeta primers. Profiled with immunoSEQ multiplex PCR; TCRdb holds only in-frame clones, not every one. The sample shows 150,000 or so clones, about 79% of them seen only once. Sample: PBMCs. The receptor set was obtained from a male donor in good health and CMV-seronegative.

The chain uses TRBV5-5 and TRBJ1-4; D is unclear. V lost 0 bases to trimming and J lost 5 bases, with 11 bases between them. Germline CDR1 reads SGHKS; CDR2 reads YYEKEE (reference sequence). This CDR3 spans 15 amino acids. CDR3 in DNA: TGTGCCAGCAGCTTGGATTCAGCGCAGAATGAAAAACTGTTTTTT. Translation: CASSLDSAQNEKLFF.

The CDR3 is CASSLRAGGGNSNQPQHF. In nucleotides, the CDR3 is TGTGCCAGCAGCTTAAGGGCAGGCGGAGGGAATAGCAATCAGCCCCAGCATTTT. The chain carries TRBV7-8 and TRBJ1-5; D is unresolved. Germline V gives CDR1 SGHVS, CDR2 FQNEAQ. The CDR3 length is 18 residues. V gave up 2 bases and J gave up 0 bases, with 17 bases separating them.

The chain joins TRBV11-3 to TRBJ2-5, with TRBD1 as a possible D gene (6 bases). Germline CDR1 SGHNT, CDR2 YENEEA. This CDR3 region has 15 residues. V lost 0 bases and J 0 bases, leaving 8 bases between the germline ends. The DNA for the CDR3 is TGTGCCAGCAGCTTAGAGGGGGCCTACCAAGAGACCCAGTACTTC. It specifies CASSLEGAYQETQYF. The variable domain in full, with the rest retrieved from reference TRBV11-3 and TRBJ2-5, is EAGVVQSPRYKIIEKKQPVAFWCNPISGHNTLYWYLQNLGQGPELLIRYENEEAVDDSQLPKDRFSAERLKGVDSTLKIQPAELGDSAVYLCASSLEGAYQETQYFGPGTRLLVL.

The chain has TRBV29-1 and TRBJ2-3; possible D gene TRBD2, 6 bases. This CDR3 is built from 15 residues. V lost 1 base, J lost 6 bases, and 17 bases lay in between. CDR1 is SQVTM and CDR2 is ANQGSEA in the germline V gene. CDR3 DNA sequence: TGCAGCGTTGAAGGTGACCCCAGCGGGCGGGATACGCAGTATTTT. Its translation: CSVEGDPSGRDTQYF.